Each of the 20 T cell receptor beta chains below was sequenced from the same sample in a study of yellow fever vaccine responses in identical twins. TCRdb ran MiXCR on the RT-PCR reads and lists one entry per CDR3 protein. The sample contains about 4,000 distinct CDR3 sequences, over 75% of which appear only once. The sample consisted of T cells from blood (PBMCs), unsorted or a sorted subset (not recorded which), taken before or after yellow fever vaccination (not recorded which). These receptors all stem from a woman younger than 30 who received the yellow fever vaccine.

The chain employs TRBV20-1 and TRBJ2-3; D possibly corresponds to TRBD1 (6 bases). The ends were cut back, 4 bases at V and 1 base at J, with 18 bases in the middle. This CDR3 has 16 residues. The V gene's germline CDR1 is DFQATT and CDR2 SNEGSKA (reference sequence). The CDR3 reads CSAIPRGKEGTDTQYF. Written as DNA, the CDR3 is TGCAGTGCTATACCAAGGGGGAAGGAAGGCACAGATACGCAGTATTTT.

The chain combines TRBV5-6 with TRBJ2-3, with TRBD2 as a possible D gene (6 bases). Germline loops: CDR1 SGHDT, CDR2 YYEEEE. This CDR3 is 16 amino acids long. V was shortened by 3 bases and J by 2 bases, with 16 bases between the two germline ends. CDR3 bases: TGTGCCAGCAGCTCACCGGGACTTCAATTCACAGATACGCAGTATTTT. Its protein product is CASSSPGLQFTDTQYF.

The chain recombines TRBV29-1 with TRBJ2-1; D is ambiguous. CDR1 and CDR2 from the germline V gene are SQVTM and ANQGSEA. With 7 bases removed from V and 5 bases from J, the gap between germline ends came to 9 bases. The CDR3 spans 11 residues. The CDR3 loop reads CSGLQNNEQFF. In DNA form, the CDR3 reads TGCAGCGGGTTACAGAACAATGAGCAGTTCTTC.

This chain uses TRBV3-1 with TRBJ2-2, with no clear D. Germline CDR1 LGHDT, CDR2 YNNKEL (reference sequence). The CDR3 loop spans 15 amino acids. V was shortened by 3 bases and J by 10 bases, with 18 bases between the two germline ends. CDR3 sequence: CASSQGSLPRVELFF. Written as DNA, the CDR3 is TGTGCCAGCAGCCAGGGTAGTCTTCCACGTGTGGAGCTGTTTTTT.

The chain has TRBV2 and TRBJ2-7; possible D gene TRBD1, 5 bases. V dropped 5 bases and J dropped 4 bases, with 6 bases sitting between them. Germline values: CDR1 SNHLY, CDR2 FYNNEI. There are 11 residues in the CDR3. The CDR3 sequence: CASSSGYEQYF. The CDR3 coding sequence is TGTGCCAGCAGTTCAGGGTACGAGCAGTACTTC.

The chain has TRBV15 and TRBJ1-5; 9 bases map to TRBD1. The CDR3 runs to 17 residues. The V segment lost 1 base and the J segment 6 bases; nucleotides outside the gene matches: 10. Germline V lookup: CDR1 LNHNV, CDR2 YYDKDF (reference sequence). The CDR3: CATSRAGQGIVSQPQHF. The DNA for the CDR3 is TGTGCCACCAGCAGAGCAGGACAGGGGATAGTAAGTCAGCCCCAGCATTTT. Together with reference TRBV15 and TRBJ1-5, the CDR3 gives the full variable domain: DAMVIQNPRYQVTQFGKPVTLSCSQTLNHNVMYWYQQKSSQAPKLLFHYYDKDFNNEADTPDNFQSRRPNTSFCFLDIRSPGLGDTAMYLCATSRAGQGIVSQPQHFGDGTRLSIL.

In regard to this clonotype: The germline gene is not matched at one end of the junction; a read error may be the cause. V gene TRBV20-1 combines with J gene TRBJ2-1; tentative D call: TRBD1 (5 bases). Germline CDR1 reads DFQATT; CDR2 reads SNEGSKA (reference sequence). The CDR3 spans 12 residues. The CDR3 sequence is CSRRAVGDEQFF. The CDR3 DNA follows: TGTAGTCGCAGGGCGGTAGGTGATGAGCAGTTCTTC.

The CDR3 loop is CASSLGGNRNTEAFF. CDR3 DNA sequence: TGTGCCAGCAGTTTGGGGGGCAACCGGAACACTGAAGCTTTCTTT. V is TRBV12-3 or TRBV12-4 and J is TRBJ1-1, with D possibly TRBD1 on 6 matching bases. This CDR3 is 15 amino acids long. V was cut by 3 bases and J by 1 base, with 12 bases left in between.

V gene TRBV29-1 combines with J gene TRBJ2-5; the D gene is possibly TRBD1 (6 bases). Trimming left V 4 bases short and J 5 bases short, with 17 bases between. CDR1 is SQVTM, CDR2 ANQGSEA, per germline. The CDR3 spans 14 residues. The CDR3 nucleotides are TGCAGCGTTGCCCCGCCAGGGGTTAGGGAGACCCAGTACTTC. The encoded protein is CSVAPPGVRETQYF.

This chain connects TRBV6-5 to TRBJ2-1; tentative D call: TRBD2 (6 bases). This CDR3 region has 14 residues. Germline assignment: CDR1 MNHEY and CDR2 SVGAGI. Trimming removed 0 bases at V and 7 bases at J, with 10 bases between. The CDR3 sequence is CASSYSRGGNEQFF. CDR3 coding DNA: TGTGCCAGCAGTTACTCGCGGGGAGGAAATGAGCAGTTCTTC.

V usage is TRBV5-5 and J usage is TRBJ2-5; 11 bases align to TRBD1. There are 14 residues in the CDR3. The V gene's germline CDR1 is SGHKS and CDR2 YYEKEE (reference sequence). Trimming removed 4 bases from V and 5 bases from J; junction bases left unmatched: 4. This CDR3 is CASSTDRGQETQYF. CDR3 nucleotide sequence: TGTGCCAGCAGCACGGACAGGGGGCAGGAGACCCAGTACTTC.

V is TRBV7-3 and J is TRBJ1-1; D not resolved. There are 13 residues in the CDR3. The germline V gene has CDR1 SGHTA and CDR2 FQGTGA. The V gene lost 3 bases and the J gene lost 1 base, with 6 bases spanning the gap. The CDR3 loop is CASSFWGNTEAFF. In nucleotides, the CDR3 is TGTGCCAGCAGCTTTTGGGGGAACACTGAAGCTTTCTTT.

The rearrangement links TRBV7-2 to TRBJ1-2; the D gene is possibly TRBD1 (6 bases). Germline assignment: CDR1 SGHTA and CDR2 FQGNSA. The V end was cut by 0 bases, the J end by 7 bases, with 18 bases between. This CDR3 contains 16 residues. The CDR3 DNA reads as TGTGCCAGCAGCTTAGCTTATGGTGGCAGGGGTCTTGGCTACACCTTC. Its protein product is CASSLAYGGRGLGYTF.

The V call is TRBV12-1, the J call TRBJ2-3. TRBV12-1 is assigned pseudogene status. CDR3 length: 15 residues. The CDR3 spells CASSFRATSTDTQYF. For the CDR3, the DNA is TGTGCCAGCAGCTTTCGGGCAACTAGCACAGATACGCAGTATTTT.

The chain joins TRBV4-2 to TRBJ2-3, with 13 nucleotides matching TRBD2. Germline CDR1 LGHNA, CDR2 YNFKEQ. Unmatched junction bases numbered 11, after V lost 4 bases and J lost 7 bases. The CDR3 sequence is 17 residues long. In DNA, the CDR3 is TGTGCCAGCAGCCGACGAGGGACTAGCGGGAAAGTGAATACGCAGTATTTT. Amino acids: CASSRRGTSGKVNTQYF.

The chain has TRBV11-1 and TRBJ2-2; 8 bases map to TRBD1. After removal of 6 bases from V and 7 bases from J, the junction contained 10 bases not matched to a gene. CDR1 is SGHAT, CDR2 FQDESV, per germline (reference sequence). This CDR3 comprises 15 residues. CDR3 amino acids: CASRGTGDSIGELFF. The CDR3, as DNA: TGTGCCAGCAGGGGGACAGGAGACTCAATCGGGGAGCTGTTTTTT.

J is TRBJ2-7 and V is TRBV23-1; possible D gene TRBD1, 5 bases. TRBV23-1 counts as an open reading frame of uncertain function. The CDR3 is 15 residues long. V was trimmed by 4 bases and J by 3 bases, leaving 16 bases between them. Here the CDR3 DNA reads TGCGCCAGCAGTCCTCGACAGAGTTCACTCTACGAGCAGTACTTC. Amino acids: CASSPRQSSLYEQYF.

The gene calls are TRBV10-3 and TRBJ1-4; 9 bases align to TRBD1. The CDR3 spans 14 residues. Germline trimming cut 5 bases from V and 6 bases from J; bases unmatched to any gene: 4. Germline CDR1 reads ENHRY; CDR2 reads SYGVKD. Written as DNA, the CDR3 is TGTGCCATCAGTCCGGGACAGGGCGATGAAAAACTGTTTTTT. Translated, it gives CAISPGQGDEKLFF.

The chain is built from TRBV29-1 and TRBJ1-2; no clear D gene. With 4 bases removed from V and 8 bases from J, the gap between germline ends came to 5 bases. The CDR3 runs to 9 residues. Germline CDR1 reads SQVTM; CDR2 reads ANQGSEA. The DNA of the CDR3 is TGCAGCGTTGTCGAGGGCTACACCTTC. Translation: CSVVEGYTF. The full variable domain, its missing parts supplied by reference TRBV29-1 and TRBJ1-2, is SAVISQKPSRDICQRGTSLTIQCQVDSQVTMMFWYRQQPGQSLTLIATANQGSEATYESGFVIDKFPISRPNLTFSTLTVSNMSPEDSSIYLCSVVEGYTFGSGTRLTVV.

This clonotype was picked up a small number of times. DNA of the CDR3: TGCAGCGTTAGGACAGGGAGCTCCTACAATGAGCAGTTCTTC. Protein sequence: CSVRTGSSYNEQFF. This chain links TRBV29-1 with TRBJ2-1, with 8 bases identical to TRBD1. Per germline, CDR1 SQVTM and CDR2 ANQGSEA. V was clipped by 5 bases and J by 0 bases; unmatched bases: 3. This CDR3 comprises 14 residues.